The 22 T cell receptor beta chains below all came from one sample that was sequenced in a study of T cell changes during pregnancy in multiple sclerosis. Only in-frame clones appear in the TCRdb table, and some are missing; sequencing was by immunoSEQ multiplex PCR. In the table there are about 67,000 clones, roughly nine tenths of which are singletons. Sequenced here: peripheral blood, sampled in the second trimester of pregnancy. These receptors originate from a female donor with multiple sclerosis, enrolled in a pregnancy study.

Regarding this clone: Other DNA variants within this sample encode the same CDR3. This CDR3 reads CASSWGQGAYEQYF. CDR3 sequence (DNA): TGTGCCAGCAGCTGGGGGCAGGGAGCCTACGAGCAGTACTTC. The chain uses TRBV7-2 and TRBJ2-7; D is perhaps TRBD1 (6 bases). Per germline, CDR1 SGHTA and CDR2 FQGNSA. The V gene lost 4 bases and the J gene lost 2 bases, with 12 bases spanning the gap. The CDR3 length is 14 residues. Based on the CDR3 plus reference TRBV7-2 and TRBJ2-7, the full variable domain is GAGVSQSPSNKVTEKGKDVELRCDPISGHTALYWYRQSLGQGLEFLIYFQGNSAPDKSGLPSDRFSAERTGGSVSTLTIQRTQQEDSAVYLCASSWGQGAYEQYFGPGTRLTVT.

The rearrangement links TRBV10-1 to TRBJ2-1, with 7 bases lining up with TRBD1. Germline V gene data show CDR1 as WNHNN and CDR2 as SYGVQD (reference sequence). Trimming cost V 8 bases and J 9 bases; bases outside gene matches: 13. CDR3 length equals 14 residues. The DNA for the CDR3 is TGCGCCAGCGAGGATACAGGGGATTTGGCTGAGCAGTTCTTC. Protein: CASEDTGDLAEQFF.

The chain recombines TRBV6-6 with TRBJ1-1; TRBD1 might be the D (5 bases). The CDR3 extends over 14 amino acids. Deletions cut 0 bases from V and 7 bases from J, with 12 bases between. Per germline, CDR1 MNHNY and CDR2 SVGAGI (reference sequence). The CDR3: CASSYSTEPGEAFF. For the CDR3, the DNA is TGTGCCAGCAGTTACTCGACAGAGCCGGGTGAAGCTTTCTTT.

V is TRBV15 and J is TRBJ2-7, with 12 bases fitting TRBD2. Losses at the gene ends were 0 bases for V and 7 bases for J; bases not matched to a gene: 10. The CDR3 covers 17 residues. Germline V gene data show CDR1 as LNHNV and CDR2 as YYDKDF (reference sequence). CDR3 amino acids: CATSRDVTSGGQGEQYF. The CDR3 DNA is TGTGCCACCAGCAGAGATGTCACTAGCGGGGGGCAGGGGGAGCAGTACTTC. The whole variable domain, filled in from reference TRBV15 and TRBJ2-7, reads DAMVIQNPRYQVTQFGKPVTLSCSQTLNHNVMYWYQQKSSQAPKLLFHYYDKDFNNEADTPDNFQSRRPNTSFCFLDIRSPGLGDTAMYLCATSRDVTSGGQGEQYFGPGTRLTVT.

This clone is a singleton in its sample. The V gene is TRBV19, the J gene TRBJ1-1, with 8 bases matching TRBD1. Germline lookup yields CDR1 LNHDA and CDR2 SQIVND (reference sequence). The CDR3 has 15 amino acids. Trimming took 10 bases from V and 1 from J; bases not matched to a gene: 11. In DNA, the CDR3 is TGTGCCATTAAACGCGGGGACAGGCCGAACACTGAAGCTTTCTTT. It encodes CAIKRGDRPNTEAFF.

The J gene is TRBJ2-7, the V gene TRBV19; 8 bases match TRBD2. V gave up 5 bases and J gave up 5 bases; unmatched junction bases: 8. The CDR3 sequence is 14 residues long. CDR1 is LNHDA, CDR2 SQIVND, per germline (reference sequence). CDR3 nucleotides: TGTGCCAGTAGTCCCAGCGGGAGATCCCACGAGCAGTACTTC. Its protein is CASSPSGRSHEQYF.

A word on this clone: The junction does not match germline at one end; this may be a read error. The same CDR3 can be traced to other DNA sequences in this sample. The chain is built from TRBV6-1 and TRBJ1-2; 7 nucleotides line up with TRBD1. This CDR3 is built from 15 residues. The germline CDR1 and CDR2 sequences are MNHNS and SASEGT. The CDR3 nucleotides read TGTGCCAGCAGGTTGGGGGAGACAGGGACCTATGGCTACACTTTC. It codes for CASRLGETGTYGYTF.

The chain uses TRBV7-9 and TRBJ2-3; 9 bases map to TRBD2. The CDR3 length is 17 residues. V was clipped by 2 bases and J by 4 bases; unmatched bases: 10. CDR1 SEHNR and CDR2 FQNEAQ come from the germline V gene (reference sequence). The CDR3 nucleotides read TGTGCCAGCAGCTTACGGGGCGGGGGGGCCAGGCCAGATACGCAGTATTTT. Protein product: CASSLRGGGARPDTQYF.

The rearrangement uses TRBV27 and TRBJ2-2; D may be TRBD1 (5 bases). With 2 bases removed from V and 2 bases from J, the gap between germline ends came to 12 bases. Germline-derived CDR1 and CDR2 are MNHEY and SMNVEV (reference sequence). This CDR3 has 16 amino acids. CDR3 region: CASSLGGRVNTGELFF. CDR3 bases: TGTGCCAGCAGTTTAGGTGGCAGGGTAAACACCGGGGAGCTGTTTTTT.

The V gene is TRBV7-3, the J gene TRBJ2-2; possible D gene TRBD1, 5 bases. V was shortened by 5 bases and J by 1 base, with 8 bases between the two germline ends. CDR1 is SGHTA, CDR2 FQGTGA, per germline. The CDR3 covers 14 residues. The CDR3 DNA follows: TGTGCCAGCAGCCCAACAGGGAACACCGGGGAGCTGTTTTTT. Protein sequence: CASSPTGNTGELFF.

The chain links TRBV12-5 to TRBJ2-1, with D maybe TRBD1 (5 bases). Germline V gene sequence: CDR1 LGHNT, CDR2 FRNRAP. The CDR3 totals 14 residues. V was clipped by 3 bases and J by 4 bases, with 10 bases between them. CDR3 sequence (DNA): TGTGCTAGTGGTTTCCCATCAGGGTACAATGAGCAGTTCTTC. Encoded protein: CASGFPSGYNEQFF.

The genes are TRBV27 and TRBJ1-6; D remains ambiguous. CDR1 is MNHEY and CDR2 is SMNVEV in the germline V gene (reference sequence). V lost 8 bases and J 2 bases, leaving 4 bases between the germline ends. This CDR3 has 12 amino acids. The CDR3 bases are TGTGCCAGCGGAGCCTATAATTCACCCCTCCACTTT. Its protein is CASGAYNSPLHF.

The chain combines TRBV19 with TRBJ1-1, with a possible D match to TRBD1 (5 bases). This CDR3 contains 13 residues. V shed 4 bases and J shed 3 bases, with 9 bases lying between them. Germline V CDR1 and CDR2: LNHDA, SQIVND (reference sequence). The CDR3 protein is CASSTDSYTEAFF. The CDR3 DNA reads as TGTGCCAGTAGTACAGACAGTTACACTGAAGCTTTCTTT. Looking up the rest from reference TRBV19 and TRBJ1-1 gives the full variable domain: DGGITQSPKYLFRKEGQNVTLSCEQNLNHDAMYWYRQDPGQGLRLIYYSQIVNDFQKGDIAEGYSVSREKKESFPLTVTSAQKNPTAFYLCASSTDSYTEAFFGQGTRLTVV.

The table lists this clone with a few counts. The J gene is TRBJ1-1, the V gene TRBV6-1, with unresolved D. The V gene lost 0 bases and the J gene lost 8 bases, with 10 bases spanning the gap. Germline loops: CDR1 MNHNS, CDR2 SASEGT. The CDR3 has 13 amino acids. The CDR3 region has the DNA TGTGCCAGCAGTGAAGCGGAGTCCGGCGAAGCTTTCTTT. Translated, it gives CASSEAESGEAFF.

V and J are TRBV19 and TRBJ1-1; a weak D match, TRBD1 (6 bases). The germline gives CDR1 LNHDA, CDR2 SQIVND (reference sequence). V was trimmed by 7 bases and J by 4 bases, leaving 13 bases between them. This CDR3 is built from 13 residues. The CDR3 region is CASTQGQRTEAFF. The CDR3 bases are TGTGCCAGTACCCAAGGACAGCGCACTGAAGCTTTCTTT.

The chain joins TRBV11-2 to TRBJ1-2, with D perhaps TRBD1 (5 bases). The V gene lost 1 base and the J gene lost 6 bases, with 12 bases spanning the gap. CDR1 and CDR2 from the germline V gene are SGHAT and FQNNGV. The CDR3 totals 14 residues. The CDR3 loop reads CASSLGVRGHGYTF. CDR3 coding DNA: TGTGCCAGCAGCTTAGGGGTAAGGGGCCATGGCTACACCTTC.

The genes are TRBV7-2 and TRBJ2-7; D not resolved. V lost 2 bases to trimming and J lost 6 bases, with 11 bases between them. Germline CDR1 SGHTA, CDR2 FQGNSA. This CDR3 contains 13 residues. CDR3 sequence: CASSLLVFGEQYF. The CDR3 region has the DNA TGTGCCAGCAGCTTATTAGTATTCGGCGAGCAGTACTTC.

The V gene is TRBV7-6, the J gene TRBJ2-3; D may be TRBD1 (5 bases). The germline V gene encodes CDR1 SGHVS and CDR2 FNYEAQ. Trimming left V 5 bases short and J 9 bases short, with 15 bases between. The CDR3 runs 13 residues. CDR3 loop: CASSPQSSGTQYF. The CDR3 nucleotides are TGTGCCAGCAGCCCCCAGTCTTCAGGGACGCAGTATTTT.

J is TRBJ2-3 and V is TRBV10-3, with a weak D call TRBD1 (5 bases). CDR1 is ENHRY and CDR2 is SYGVKD in the germline V gene. The CDR3 consists of 14 residues. Deletions cut 7 bases from V and 0 bases from J, with 11 bases between. The CDR3 DNA is TGTGCCATCAAAGGGGCCTTTAGCACAGATACGCAGTATTTT. It yields the protein CAIKGAFSTDTQYF.

This clone occurred once. The rearrangement joins TRBV9 to TRBJ2-3; 12 bases align to TRBD1. The CDR3 is 15 residues long. After removal of 4 bases from V and 5 bases from J, the junction contained 5 bases not matched to a gene. The V gene's germline CDR1 is SGDLS and CDR2 YYNGEE. The CDR3 protein is CASSLGQGAGDTQYF. In DNA, the CDR3 is TGTGCCAGCAGCTTGGGACAGGGGGCGGGAGATACGCAGTATTTT.

The gene calls are TRBV9 and TRBJ1-6; maybe TRBD1 (6 bases). Trimming cost V 0 bases and J 4 bases, with 8 bases left between them. The CDR3 is 15 residues long. The germline V gene encodes CDR1 SGDLS and CDR2 YYNGEE. In DNA form, the CDR3 reads TGTGCCAGCAGCGTAGGCCAGGGGTATAATTCACCCCTCCACTTT. Protein sequence: CASSVGQGYNSPLHF.

V is TRBV21-1 and J is TRBJ2-7; the table names TRBD2, a call not compared with the DNA. TRBV21-1 is a pseudogene. The CDR3 contains 13 residues. The CDR3, as DNA: TGTGCCAGCAGCAAGAGGAATTCCTACGAGCAGTACTTC. Amino acid sequence: CASSKRNSYEQYF.